This note documents a single T cell receptor beta chain sequence. Its antigen remains undetermined. Base qualities are missing; no much larger clone stands one base away. The record originates from a study of OX40 agonist ivuxolimab in advanced cancers. For the wider study: The costimulatory receptor OX40 (CD134) was targeted by ivuxolimab, a fully human IgG2 agonistic monoclonal antibody. Intravenous ivuxolimab was administered to patients every 2 weeks at six dose levels: 0.01, 0.1, 0.3, 1.5, 3 and 10 mg/kg. Of the approximately 54 dose-escalation patients, hepatocellular carcinoma was present in approximately 20, melanoma in approximately 15, renal cell carcinoma in 9 and head and neck cancer in 9. In the dose-escalation cohort, roughly 80% of patients were male, and the mean age was approximately 64 years, with a range of roughly 20 to 85. Prior anti-PD-1, anti-PD-L1 or anti-CTLA-4 therapy was permitted, and 30% to 45% of dose-escalation patients had received checkpoint inhibitors. Three dose-escalation patients achieved partial responses, one with hepatocellular carcinoma and two with cutaneous melanoma. The purpose of peripheral TCRbeta sequencing was to test whether ivuxolimab changed TCR sequence diversity and led to clonal T-cell expansion. The paper describes the monotherapy dose-escalation part (N of about 57 patients) of the phase I trial of ivuxolimab. Points the paper makes about the study in general: At doses of 0.1 to 3.0 mg/kg, clonal expansion of both CD4+ and CD8+ blood T cells was observed from baseline to week 6. Which antigens the clonally expanded peripheral T cells were specific for was not determined. Low levels of normalized T-cell clonal expansion were also seen in some patients who did not respond. In partial responders in the 0.1-3.0 mg/kg groups, normalized peripheral clonal expansion was found to be among the lowest, especially among CD8+ T cells. After ivuxolimab, CD8+ T cells had more expanded clones than CD4+ T cells on average.

For sequencing of the TCRbeta CDR3 region, genomic DNA was extracted from the sorted cells. The immunoSEQ Assay was used for sequencing of TCRbeta CDR3 regions. The table comes from immuneACCESS by way of TCRdb, which keeps in-frame sequences with V and J called. Part of the clones is missing from these tables; in studies checked, under half for an unresolved V gene and the rest for unknown reasons. Counted in this sample were some 75,000 clones; around 87% of them appeared once. Around 2.5% of the sample is taken by the ten largest. From the cysteine through the phenylalanine, the CDR3 covers 14 amino acids. Only the CDR3 DNA is retained, 42 bases long and in frame from the first base. The germline V gene sets CDR1 to MGHRA and CDR2 to YSYEKL. V and J are truncated by 1 base and 3 bases respectively, leaving an intervening sequence of 9 bases. Patients with autoimmune disease history or receiving systemic immunosuppression were excluded from the trial. Peripheral blood for TCR sequencing was collected from all dose cohorts at baseline, on cycle 4 day 1, and on cycle 7 day 1. Samples were obtained from an open-label, multicenter, first-in-human phase I dose-escalation trial of ivuxolimab. Adults with locally advanced or metastatic melanoma, renal cell carcinoma, hepatocellular carcinoma or head and neck squamous cell carcinoma were enrolled in the trial. CD4+ and CD8+ T cells were sorted separately from peripheral blood before TCR sequencing.

The sequence came from an adult with an advanced solid tumor such as melanoma, head and neck, liver or kidney cancer. This specimen consisted of CD4+ or CD8+ T cells sorted from blood, obtained in a trial of the OX40 agonist ivuxolimab. Recombination joined TRBV4-1 with TRBJ2-5, with the D gene not clear enough to name. At the DNA level, the sequence is TGCGCCAGCAGCCAAGGTAGAGGCGAAGAGACCCAGTACTTC. Its protein reads: CASSQGRGEETQYF.